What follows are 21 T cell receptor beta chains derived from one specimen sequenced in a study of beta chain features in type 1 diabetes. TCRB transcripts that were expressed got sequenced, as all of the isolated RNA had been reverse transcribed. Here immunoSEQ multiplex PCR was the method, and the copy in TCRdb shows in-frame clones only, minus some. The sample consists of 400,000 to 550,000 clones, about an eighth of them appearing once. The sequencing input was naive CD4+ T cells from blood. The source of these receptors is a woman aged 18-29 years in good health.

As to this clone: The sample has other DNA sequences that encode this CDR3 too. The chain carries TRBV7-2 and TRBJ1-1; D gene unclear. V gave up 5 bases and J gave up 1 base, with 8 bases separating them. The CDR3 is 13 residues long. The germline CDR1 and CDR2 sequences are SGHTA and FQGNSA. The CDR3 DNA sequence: TGTGCCAGCAGCGGCCGGGGGAACACTGAAGCTTTCTTT. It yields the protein CASSGRGNTEAFF.

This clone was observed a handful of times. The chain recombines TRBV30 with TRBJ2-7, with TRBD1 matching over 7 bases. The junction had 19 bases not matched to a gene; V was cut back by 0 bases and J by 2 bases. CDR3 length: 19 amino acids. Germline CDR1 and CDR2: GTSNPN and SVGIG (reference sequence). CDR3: CAWSVGGWDGGDRAYEQYF. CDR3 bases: TGTGCCTGGAGTGTAGGAGGATGGGACGGAGGTGACAGGGCCTACGAGCAGTACTTC.

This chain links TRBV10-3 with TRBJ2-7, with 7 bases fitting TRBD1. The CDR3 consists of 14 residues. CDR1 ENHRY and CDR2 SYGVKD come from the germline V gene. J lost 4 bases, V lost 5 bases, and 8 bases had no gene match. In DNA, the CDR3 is TGTGCCATCAGTCTACAGGGGCCCAGGTACGAGCAGTACTTC. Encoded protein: CAISLQGPRYEQYF.

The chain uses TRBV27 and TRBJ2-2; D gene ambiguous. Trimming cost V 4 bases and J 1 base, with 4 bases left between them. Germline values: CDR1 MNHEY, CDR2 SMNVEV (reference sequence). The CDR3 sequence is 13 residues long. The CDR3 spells CASSSQNTGELFF. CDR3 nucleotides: TGTGCCAGCAGTTCACAGAACACCGGGGAGCTGTTTTTT.

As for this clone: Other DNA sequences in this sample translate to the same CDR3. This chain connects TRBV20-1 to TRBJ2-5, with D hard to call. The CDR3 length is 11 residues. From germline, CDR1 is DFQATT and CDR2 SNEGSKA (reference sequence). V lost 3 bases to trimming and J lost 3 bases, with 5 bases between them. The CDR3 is CSARMEETQYF. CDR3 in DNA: TGCAGTGCTAGGATGGAAGAGACCCAGTACTTC.

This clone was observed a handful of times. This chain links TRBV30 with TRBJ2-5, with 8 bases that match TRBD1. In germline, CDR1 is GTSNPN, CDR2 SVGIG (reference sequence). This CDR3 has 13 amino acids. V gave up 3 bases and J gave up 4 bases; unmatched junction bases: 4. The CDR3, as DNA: TGTGCCTGGAGAAACAGGGGGAGAGAGACCCAGTACTTC. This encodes CAWRNRGRETQYF.

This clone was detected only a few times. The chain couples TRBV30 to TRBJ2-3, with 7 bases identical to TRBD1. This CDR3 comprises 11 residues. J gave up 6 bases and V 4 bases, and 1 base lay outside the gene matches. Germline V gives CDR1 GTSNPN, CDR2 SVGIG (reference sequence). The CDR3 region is CAWTGGDTQYF. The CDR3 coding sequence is TGTGCCTGGACAGGGGGTGATACGCAGTATTTT.

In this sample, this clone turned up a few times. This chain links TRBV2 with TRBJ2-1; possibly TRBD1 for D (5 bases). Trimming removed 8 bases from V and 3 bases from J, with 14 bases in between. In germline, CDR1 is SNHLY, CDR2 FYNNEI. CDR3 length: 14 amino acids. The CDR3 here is CASFRQPDYNEQFF. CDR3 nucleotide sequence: TGTGCCAGCTTCAGACAGCCGGACTACAATGAGCAGTTCTTC.

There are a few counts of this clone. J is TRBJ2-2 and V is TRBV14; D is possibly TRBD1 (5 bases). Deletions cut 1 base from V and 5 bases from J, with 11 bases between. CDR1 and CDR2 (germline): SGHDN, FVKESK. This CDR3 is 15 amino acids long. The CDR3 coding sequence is TGTGCCAGCAGCCAAGTTACAGGAGCGACCGGGGAGCTGTTTTTT. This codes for CASSQVTGATGELFF. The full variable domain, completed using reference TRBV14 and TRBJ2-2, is EAGVTQFPSHSVIEKGQTVTLRCDPISGHDNLYWYRRVMGKEIKFLLHFVKESKQDESGMPNNRFLAERTGGTYSTLKVQPAELEDSGVYFCASSQVTGATGELFFGEGSRLTVL.

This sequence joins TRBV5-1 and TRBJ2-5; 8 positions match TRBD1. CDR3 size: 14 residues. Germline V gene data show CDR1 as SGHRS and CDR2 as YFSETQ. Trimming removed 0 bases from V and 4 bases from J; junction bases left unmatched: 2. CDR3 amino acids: CASSLGDRPETQYF. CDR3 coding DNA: TGCGCCAGCAGCTTGGGGGACAGGCCAGAGACCCAGTACTTC.

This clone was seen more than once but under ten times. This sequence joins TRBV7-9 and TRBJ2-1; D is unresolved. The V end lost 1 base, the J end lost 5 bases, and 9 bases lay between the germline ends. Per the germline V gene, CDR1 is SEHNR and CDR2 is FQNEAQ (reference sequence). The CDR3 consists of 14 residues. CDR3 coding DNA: TGTGCCAGCAGCTTAGTAGGCCCCGACAATGAGCAGTTCTTC. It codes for CASSLVGPDNEQFF.

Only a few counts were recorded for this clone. CDR3: CSVEGGGRPVIQYF. The CDR3 DNA follows: TGCAGCGTTGAAGGAGGGGGACGGCCCGTGATTCAGTACTTC. The chain combines TRBV29-1 with TRBJ2-4, with TRBD1 as a possible D gene (6 bases). The V end was cut by 1 base, the J end by 10 bases, with 17 bases between. Germline V CDR1 and CDR2: SQVTM, ANQGSEA. This CDR3 has 14 residues.

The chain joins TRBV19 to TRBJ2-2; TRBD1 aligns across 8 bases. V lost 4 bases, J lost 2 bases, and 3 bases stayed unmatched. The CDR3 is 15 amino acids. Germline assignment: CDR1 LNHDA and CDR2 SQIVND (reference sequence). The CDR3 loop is CASSTTGGNTGELFF. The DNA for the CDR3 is TGTGCCAGTAGTACCACAGGGGGAAACACCGGGGAGCTGTTTTTT.

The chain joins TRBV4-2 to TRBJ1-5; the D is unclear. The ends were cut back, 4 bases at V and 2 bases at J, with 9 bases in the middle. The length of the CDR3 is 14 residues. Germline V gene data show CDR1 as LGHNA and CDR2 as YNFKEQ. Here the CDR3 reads CASSRTGGNQPQHF. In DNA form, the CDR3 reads TGTGCCAGCAGCCGGACCGGCGGCAATCAGCCCCAGCATTTT.

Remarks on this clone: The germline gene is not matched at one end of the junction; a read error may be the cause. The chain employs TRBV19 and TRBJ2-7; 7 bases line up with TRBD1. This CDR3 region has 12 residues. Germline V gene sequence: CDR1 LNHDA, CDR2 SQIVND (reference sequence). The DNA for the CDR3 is TGCTCCACCCGGGACAGCTCCTACGAGCAGTACTTC. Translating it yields CSTRDSSYEQYF.

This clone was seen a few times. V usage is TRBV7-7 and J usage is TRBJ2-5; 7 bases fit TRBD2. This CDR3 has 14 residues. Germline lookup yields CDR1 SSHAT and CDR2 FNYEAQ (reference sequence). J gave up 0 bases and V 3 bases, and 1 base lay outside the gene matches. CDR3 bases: TGTGCCAGCAGCTTCGGGACTAACCAAGAGACCCAGTACTTC. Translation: CASSFGTNQETQYF.

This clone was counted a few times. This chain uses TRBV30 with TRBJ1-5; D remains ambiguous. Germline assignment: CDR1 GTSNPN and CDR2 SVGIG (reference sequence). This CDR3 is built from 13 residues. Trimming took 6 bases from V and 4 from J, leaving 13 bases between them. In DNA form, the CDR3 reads TGTGCCTGCACATCAAGCGGGAATCAGCCCCAGCATTTT. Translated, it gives CACTSSGNQPQHF.

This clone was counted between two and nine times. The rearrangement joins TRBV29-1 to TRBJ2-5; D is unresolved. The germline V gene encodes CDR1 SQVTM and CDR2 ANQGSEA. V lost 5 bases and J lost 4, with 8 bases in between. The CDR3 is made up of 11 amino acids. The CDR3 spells CSVYGRETQYF. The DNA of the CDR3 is TGCAGCGTTTACGGACGAGAGACCCAGTACTTC.

CDR3 coding DNA: TGTGCCTGGAGTGTACGGAGGAACCCCTACGAGCAGTACTTC. Its protein product is CAWSVRRNPYEQYF. The chain has TRBV30 and TRBJ2-7; the D gene is possibly TRBD2 (5 bases). The CDR3 covers 14 residues. From germline, CDR1 is GTSNPN and CDR2 SVGIG (reference sequence). V was shortened by 0 bases and J by 2 bases, with 11 bases between the two germline ends.

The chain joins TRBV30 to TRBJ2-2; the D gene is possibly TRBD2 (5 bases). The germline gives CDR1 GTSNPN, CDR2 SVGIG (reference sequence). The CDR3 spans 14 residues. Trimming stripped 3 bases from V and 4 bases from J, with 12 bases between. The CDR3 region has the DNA TGTGCCTGGAGGGGCCCTGCGGGCACCGGGGAGCTGTTTTTT. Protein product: CAWRGPAGTGELFF.

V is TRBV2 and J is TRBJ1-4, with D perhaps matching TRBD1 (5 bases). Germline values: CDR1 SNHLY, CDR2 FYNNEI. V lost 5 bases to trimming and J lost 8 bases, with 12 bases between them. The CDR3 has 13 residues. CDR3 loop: CASSRGLWEKLFF. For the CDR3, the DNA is TGTGCCAGCAGTCGGGGACTTTGGGAAAAACTGTTTTTT.